This T cell receptor (beta chain) emerged from a study of blood T cell repertoires in COVID-19. Study overall: T cells, B-cell-depleted T cells, or PBMCs provided the cDNA or gDNA that served as material.

Unmatched junction bases numbered 4, after V lost 3 bases and J lost 9 bases. CDR3 length: 15 residues. Germline loops: CDR1 LGHNA, CDR2 YSLEER. Produced via immunoSEQ multiplex PCR; TCRdb's table is partial and in-frame only. The sample contains roughly 51,000 clones, 90% of which appear only once. Sequencing used peripheral blood. This clonotype was obtained from a man in his 70s with acute or convalescent COVID-19. V gene TRBV4-3 combines with J gene TRBJ1-6; 11 bases are shared with TRBD1. The CDR3 nucleotides read TGCGCCAGCAGCCAGGGGACAGGGGGTTTTTCACCCCTCCACTTT. It encodes CASSQGTGGFSPLHF.